This is a list of T cell receptor beta chains from one sample in a study of control samples from healthy donors and cancer patients. TCRdb's copy holds only in-frame clones and misses some; the assay was immunoSEQ multiplex PCR. The sample consists of approximately 80,000 clones, 90% to 95% of them appearing once. The sequencing input was blood. The receptors shown here come from a man between 25 and 39 years old in good health. The CDR3 runs from the conserved cysteine through the conserved F or W. Each record gives: CDR3 protein, V gene, J gene.

CDR3aa: CASSEWTGRNTEAFF
v_gene: TRBV27
j_gene: TRBJ1-1

CDR3aa: CASSLYGTEETQYF
v_gene: TRBV11-2
j_gene: TRBJ2-5

CDR3aa: CASSKDSSSGQAEKLFF
v_gene: TRBV21-1
j_gene: TRBJ1-4

CDR3aa: CASSPGVGTQYF
v_gene: TRBV11-2
j_gene: TRBJ2-5

CDR3aa: CASSTSGSSYNEQFF
v_gene: TRBV6-5
j_gene: TRBJ2-1

CDR3aa: CASSWSQETQYF
v_gene: TRBV7-2
j_gene: TRBJ2-5

CDR3aa: CASSYRETNYGYTF
v_gene: TRBV6-2/TRBV6-3
j_gene: TRBJ1-2

CDR3aa: CASSSPDVLWEQYF
v_gene: TRBV6-6
j_gene: TRBJ2-7

CDR3aa: CASSVGSVNTEAFF
v_gene: TRBV9
j_gene: TRBJ1-1

CDR3aa: CASSQDPSSGNTIYF
v_gene: TRBV4-1
j_gene: TRBJ1-3

CDR3aa: CADLRDDYTDTQYF
v_gene: TRBV2
j_gene: TRBJ2-3

CDR3aa: CASSNAAGWHEQYF
v_gene: TRBV19
j_gene: TRBJ2-7

CDR3aa: CASGLEPFSTQHF
v_gene: TRBV12-5
j_gene: TRBJ1-5

CDR3aa: CASSLAQGIVSYNEQFF
v_gene: TRBV7-8
j_gene: TRBJ2-1

CDR3aa: CASSQDHGELFF
v_gene: TRBV4-3
j_gene: TRBJ2-2

CDR3aa: CATPGVSNSPLHF
v_gene: TRBV24-1
j_gene: TRBJ1-6

CDR3aa: CASSPPSGTSKYF
v_gene: TRBV4-1
j_gene: TRBJ2-7

CDR3aa: CASSRGRGGASSYEQYF
v_gene: TRBV19
j_gene: TRBJ2-7

CDR3aa: CASRGGQGVEKLFF
v_gene: TRBV27
j_gene: TRBJ1-4

CDR3aa: CASSLGIGRPIQPQHF
v_gene: TRBV5-1
j_gene: TRBJ1-5

CDR3aa: CASSLEYGGLQETQYF
v_gene: TRBV5-5
j_gene: TRBJ2-5

CDR3aa: CASSFSGGVTEAFF
v_gene: TRBV5-4
j_gene: TRBJ1-1

CDR3aa: CATSKGGPHTGELFF
v_gene: TRBV15
j_gene: TRBJ2-2

CDR3aa: CASSQYRQYEQYF
v_gene: TRBV14
j_gene: TRBJ2-7

CDR3aa: CASTKGYTGELFF
v_gene: TRBV2
j_gene: TRBJ2-2

CDR3aa: CASSGTQFAAFF
v_gene: TRBV5-6
j_gene: TRBJ1-1

CDR3aa: CASSQIPRDRAYNEQFF
v_gene: TRBV27
j_gene: TRBJ2-1

CDR3aa: CASSAGTGGTDTQYF
v_gene: TRBV9
j_gene: TRBJ2-3

CDR3aa: CASSAKQGSGEKLFF
v_gene: TRBV5-1
j_gene: TRBJ1-4

CDR3aa: CAWSPAPGRTQYF
v_gene: TRBV30
j_gene: TRBJ2-5

CDR3aa: CASSSGSTGQGEKLFF
v_gene: TRBV28
j_gene: TRBJ1-4

CDR3aa: CASSQSGLAGYEQYF
v_gene: TRBV4-1
j_gene: TRBJ2-7

CDR3aa: CASISGDRVEQYF
v_gene: TRBV28
j_gene: TRBJ2-7

CDR3aa: CASSLDFRGQGTNEQFF
v_gene: TRBV11-2
j_gene: TRBJ2-1

CDR3aa: CASRIRGVTNEKLFF
v_gene: TRBV6-5
j_gene: TRBJ1-4

CDR3aa: CASSLSDRGSPLHF
v_gene: TRBV3-1/TRBV3-2
j_gene: TRBJ1-6

CDR3aa: CASSPGRDEQYF
v_gene: TRBV18
j_gene: TRBJ2-7

CDR3aa: CASLAGANEKLFF
v_gene: TRBV7-9
j_gene: TRBJ1-4

CDR3aa: CASREGRGESANTGELFF
v_gene: TRBV2
j_gene: TRBJ2-2

CDR3aa: CASSFGQGADTQYF
v_gene: TRBV7-9
j_gene: TRBJ2-3

CDR3aa: CASSLLGSTDTQYF
v_gene: TRBV7-9
j_gene: TRBJ2-3

CDR3aa: CASSVHGGRGYTF
v_gene: TRBV9
j_gene: TRBJ1-2

CDR3aa: CASSPNALGQLNTEAFF
v_gene: TRBV5-1
j_gene: TRBJ1-1